This record concerns one T cell receptor (beta chain) sequence. What it binds is not known. TCR alpha and TCR beta cDNA libraries carrying sample barcodes and UMIs were produced by 5'RACE using constant-segment primers. TCRdb passed the 5' RACE reads through MiXCR, listing each CDR3 protein once. The table records around 310,000 distinct CDR3 sequences, roughly 15% of them present only once. The V gene's germline CDR1 is MGHRA and CDR2 YSYEKL. This CDR3 is 14 amino acids long. V gave up 1 base and J gave up 0 bases, with 4 bases separating them. The data originate from a study of T-cell memory formation after mild COVID-19. On the study more broadly: The study found TCR clusters largely donor specific. General study points: Contracting clones from day 15 to 85 had balanced CD4/CD8; later expanders favoured CD4+. Clones from the second wave (peaking day 37) had unconfirmed SARS-CoV-2 specificity.

The chain couples TRBV4-1 to TRBJ1-3; no firm D call. The sequencing sample was made of PBMCs or a T cell subset sorted from them (not recorded which). The TCR sequence derives from a man aged 18 to 29 who had mild COVID-19 (a few samples of this study predate the infection). Cell type and time point are not known. CDR3 DNA sequence: TGCGCCAGCAGCCAAGTGGACTCTGGAAACACCATATATTTT. This encodes CASSQVDSGNTIYF.